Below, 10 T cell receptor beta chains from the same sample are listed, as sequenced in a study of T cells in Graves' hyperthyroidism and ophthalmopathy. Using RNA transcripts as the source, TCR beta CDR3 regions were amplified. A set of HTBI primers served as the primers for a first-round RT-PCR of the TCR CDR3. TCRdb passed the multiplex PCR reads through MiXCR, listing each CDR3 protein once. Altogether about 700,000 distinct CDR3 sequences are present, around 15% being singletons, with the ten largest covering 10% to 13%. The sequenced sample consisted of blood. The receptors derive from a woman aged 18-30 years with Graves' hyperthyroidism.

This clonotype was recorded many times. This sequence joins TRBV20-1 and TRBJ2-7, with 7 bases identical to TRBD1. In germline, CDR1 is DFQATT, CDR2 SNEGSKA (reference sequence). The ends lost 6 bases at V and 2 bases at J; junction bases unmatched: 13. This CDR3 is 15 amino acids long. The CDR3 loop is CSATTDGTAAYEQYF. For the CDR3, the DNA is TGCAGTGCCACGACGGACGGGACAGCCGCCTACGAGCAGTACTTC.

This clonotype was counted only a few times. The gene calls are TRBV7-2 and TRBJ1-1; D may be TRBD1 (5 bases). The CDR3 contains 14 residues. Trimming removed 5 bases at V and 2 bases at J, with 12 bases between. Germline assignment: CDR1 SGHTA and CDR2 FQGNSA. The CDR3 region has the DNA TGTGCCAGCAGCCCCCGACAGTTCAACACTGAAGCTTTCTTT. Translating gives CASSPRQFNTEAFF.

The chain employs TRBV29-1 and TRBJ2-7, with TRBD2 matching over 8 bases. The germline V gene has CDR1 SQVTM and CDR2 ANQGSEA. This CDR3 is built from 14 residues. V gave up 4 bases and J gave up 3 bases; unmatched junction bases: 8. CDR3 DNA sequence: TGCAGCGTTGGTTCTGCGGGAGGCCTCTACGAGCAGTACTTC. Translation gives CSVGSAGGLYEQYF.

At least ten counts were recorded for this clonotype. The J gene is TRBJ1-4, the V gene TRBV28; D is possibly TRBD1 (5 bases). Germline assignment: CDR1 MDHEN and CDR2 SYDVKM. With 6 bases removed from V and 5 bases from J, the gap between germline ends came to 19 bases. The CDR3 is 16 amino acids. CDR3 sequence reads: CASRRPLGRNNEKLFF. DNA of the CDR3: TGTGCCAGCAGACGCCCCTTGGGACGGAACAATGAAAAACTGTTTTTT.

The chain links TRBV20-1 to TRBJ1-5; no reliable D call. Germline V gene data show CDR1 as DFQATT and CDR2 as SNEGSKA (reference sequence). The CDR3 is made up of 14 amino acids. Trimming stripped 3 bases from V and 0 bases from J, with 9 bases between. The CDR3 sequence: CSASSAHSNQPQHF. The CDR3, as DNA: TGCAGTGCTAGCTCGGCTCATAGCAATCAGCCCCAGCATTTT.

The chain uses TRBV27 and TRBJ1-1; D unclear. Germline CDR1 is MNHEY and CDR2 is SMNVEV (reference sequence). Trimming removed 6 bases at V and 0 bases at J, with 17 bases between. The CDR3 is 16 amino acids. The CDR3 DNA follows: TGTGCCAGCAGGGAGGGTCTCAACCGTTTGAACACTGAAGCTTTCTTT. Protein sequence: CASREGLNRLNTEAFF.

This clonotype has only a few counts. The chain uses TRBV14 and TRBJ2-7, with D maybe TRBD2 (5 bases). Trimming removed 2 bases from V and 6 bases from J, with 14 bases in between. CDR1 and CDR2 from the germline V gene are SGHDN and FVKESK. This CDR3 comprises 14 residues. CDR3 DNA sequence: TGTGCCAGCAGCCAACCGGGGTCGGTACGCGAGCAGTACTTC. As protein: CASSQPGSVREQYF.

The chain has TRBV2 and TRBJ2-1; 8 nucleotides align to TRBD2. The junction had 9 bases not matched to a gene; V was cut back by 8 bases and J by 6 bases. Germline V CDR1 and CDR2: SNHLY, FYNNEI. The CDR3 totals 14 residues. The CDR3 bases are TGTGCCAGCGGCTCTCGACTAGCGCTCAATGAGCAGTTCTTC. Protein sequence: CASGSRLALNEQFF.

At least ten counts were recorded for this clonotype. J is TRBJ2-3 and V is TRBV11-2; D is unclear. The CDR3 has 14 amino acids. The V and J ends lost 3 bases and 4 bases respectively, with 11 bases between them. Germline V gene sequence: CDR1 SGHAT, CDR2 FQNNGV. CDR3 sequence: CASSFRWGSDTQYF. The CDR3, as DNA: TGTGCCAGCAGCTTTAGATGGGGTTCAGATACGCAGTATTTT.

The CDR3 bases are TGTGCCAGCAGAGACGCGGGGGACTACGAGCAGTACTTC. Translation gives CASRDAGDYEQYF. The genes are TRBV2 and TRBJ2-7; 7 positions match TRBD2. The length of the CDR3 is 13 residues. The germline CDR1 and CDR2 sequences are SNHLY and FYNNEI. J was trimmed by 3 bases and V by 6 bases; bases with no gene match: 5.